This entry lists 7 T cell receptor beta chains sequenced from one sample in a study of cytomegalovirus exposure and HLA in healthy donors (dated by TCRdb to 2016 to 2017). The library was made by the immunoSEQ multiplex PCR assay. For the multiplex PCR, a mixture combining 60 forward primers for TCR Vbeta segments and 13 reverse primers for TCR Jbeta segments was used. Entries here come from immuneACCESS through TCRdb and include only in-frame sequences with V and J called. Some clones fail to appear in such tables; in the studies checked, an unresolved V gene covers under half of the shortfall, and the cause of the remainder is unknown. The table for this sample shows around 110,000 clones. The ten top clones hold 6.8% of the sample. Sequencing was carried out using PBMCs. These receptors were taken from a man aged 40-49 years in good health and CMV-seropositive.

The chain carries TRBV27 and TRBJ2-7; 9 bases line up with TRBD1. CDR1 and CDR2 (germline): MNHEY, SMNVEV (reference sequence). J gave up 2 bases and V 3 bases, and 5 bases lay outside the gene matches. The CDR3 is 15 residues long. CDR3 coding DNA: TGTGCCAGCAGTTTTGATGGACAGGGGCCCTACGAGCAGTACTTC. This translates into CASSFDGQGPYEQYF.

This rearrangement joins TRBV7-3 to TRBJ2-1; no definite D call. Trimming removed 5 bases at V and 6 bases at J, with 11 bases between. The CDR3 totals 13 residues. CDR1 and CDR2 (germline): SGHTA, FQGTGA. The CDR3: CASSPTTGNEQFF. As DNA, the CDR3 is TGTGCCAGCAGCCCCACCACGGGCAATGAGCAGTTCTTC.

This rearrangement joins TRBV7-8 to TRBJ2-5; D remains ambiguous. The V gene's germline CDR1 is SGHVS and CDR2 FQNEAQ. This CDR3 has 12 residues. V was shortened by 5 bases and J by 5 bases, with 9 bases between the two germline ends. In nucleotides, the CDR3 is TGTGCCAGCAGCCTTGCCGGGGAGACCCAGTACTTC. It translates to CASSLAGETQYF.

This rearrangement joins TRBV19 to TRBJ2-1; D is perhaps TRBD2 (6 bases). This CDR3 has 13 amino acids. Germline assignment: CDR1 LNHDA and CDR2 SQIVND (reference sequence). The ends were cut back, 10 bases at V and 4 bases at J, with 14 bases in the middle. The CDR3 region has the DNA TGTGCCACTGAAGCGGGCCAATACAATGAGCAGTTCTTC. It translates to CATEAGQYNEQFF.

The V and J genes are TRBV29-1 and TRBJ2-7; D is possibly TRBD1 (7 bases). The CDR3 spans 12 residues. V lost 2 bases to trimming and J lost 3 bases, with 8 bases between them. Germline V gene sequence: CDR1 SQVTM, CDR2 ANQGSEA. The CDR3 nucleotides are TGCAGCGTTGAACAGGGGGGCTACGAGCAGTACTTC. Translation gives CSVEQGGYEQYF.

This chain joins TRBV7-2 and TRBJ2-7; 10 positions agree with TRBD2. The length of the CDR3 is 16 residues. Per the germline V gene, CDR1 is SGHTA and CDR2 is FQGNSA. The trim removed 5 bases at V and 2 bases at J, leaving 9 bases unmatched. The CDR3 reads CASSPGSTSGAYEQYF. Here the CDR3 DNA reads TGTGCCAGCAGCCCGGGTAGTACTAGCGGGGCCTACGAGCAGTACTTC.

This sequence joins TRBV6-5 and TRBJ2-7, with TRBD2 matching over 11 bases. CDR3 size: 15 residues. Germline V gives CDR1 MNHEY, CDR2 SVGAGI. V was pared by 6 bases and J by 3 bases, with 7 bases of the junction left unmatched. The CDR3 sequence is CASRGGTSGIYEQYF. Here the CDR3 DNA reads TGTGCCAGCAGAGGCGGGACTAGCGGAATCTACGAGCAGTACTTC.